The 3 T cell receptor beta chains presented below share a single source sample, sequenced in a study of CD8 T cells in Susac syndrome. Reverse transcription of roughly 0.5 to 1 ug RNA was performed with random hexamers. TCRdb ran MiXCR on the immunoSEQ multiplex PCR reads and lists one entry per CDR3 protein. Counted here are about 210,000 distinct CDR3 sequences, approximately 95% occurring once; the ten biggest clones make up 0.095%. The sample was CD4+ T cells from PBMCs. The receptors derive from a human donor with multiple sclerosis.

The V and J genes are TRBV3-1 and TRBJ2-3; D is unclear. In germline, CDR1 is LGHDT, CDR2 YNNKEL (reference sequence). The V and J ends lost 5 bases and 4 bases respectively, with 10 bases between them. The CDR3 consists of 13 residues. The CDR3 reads CASSARLADTQYF. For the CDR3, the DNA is TGTGCCAGCAGCGCCCGCCTCGCAGATACGCAGTATTTT.

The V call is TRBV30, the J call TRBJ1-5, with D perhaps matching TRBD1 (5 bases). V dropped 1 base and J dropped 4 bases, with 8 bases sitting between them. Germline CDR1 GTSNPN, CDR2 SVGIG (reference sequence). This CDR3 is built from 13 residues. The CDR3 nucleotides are TGTGCCTGGAGTGCTGACAGTAATCAGCCCCAGCATTTT. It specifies CAWSADSNQPQHF.

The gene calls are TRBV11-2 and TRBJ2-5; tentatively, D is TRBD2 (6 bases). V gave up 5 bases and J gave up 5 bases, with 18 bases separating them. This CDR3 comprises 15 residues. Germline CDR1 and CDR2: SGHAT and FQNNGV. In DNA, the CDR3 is TGTGCCAGCAGCCCCCTGATGGAGGGGATGGAGACCCAGTACTTC. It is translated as CASSPLMEGMETQYF.